This entry is about one TCR beta chain. Its antigen is still unknown. These data are taken from a study of CD8 T cells in ankylosing spondylitis. General study points: A TCR beta motif of under 10 highly homologous variants seemed to mark ankylosing spondylitis blood.

TCRdb processed the 5' RACE reads anew with MiXCR; each CDR3 protein has one entry. This sample yields over 600,000 distinct CDR3 sequences, of which roughly 19% are seen a single time; 15% to 20% belongs to the top ten. The CDR3 consists of 17 residues. CDR1 is LGHNA and CDR2 is YNFKEQ in the germline V gene. The J segment lost 9 bases and the V segment lost 1 base, leaving 16 bases of the junction unmatched. Sequenced: blood, either unsorted or a sorted T cell fraction (not recorded which). This TCR derives from a male donor with ankylosing spondylitis. This chain uses TRBV4-2 with TRBJ2-7; 9 bases line up with TRBD1. CDR3 sequence: CASSQGGGGQGWVGQYF. The CDR3 region has the DNA TGTGCCAGCAGCCAAGGGGGTGGGGGACAGGGATGGGTTGGGCAGTACTTC.